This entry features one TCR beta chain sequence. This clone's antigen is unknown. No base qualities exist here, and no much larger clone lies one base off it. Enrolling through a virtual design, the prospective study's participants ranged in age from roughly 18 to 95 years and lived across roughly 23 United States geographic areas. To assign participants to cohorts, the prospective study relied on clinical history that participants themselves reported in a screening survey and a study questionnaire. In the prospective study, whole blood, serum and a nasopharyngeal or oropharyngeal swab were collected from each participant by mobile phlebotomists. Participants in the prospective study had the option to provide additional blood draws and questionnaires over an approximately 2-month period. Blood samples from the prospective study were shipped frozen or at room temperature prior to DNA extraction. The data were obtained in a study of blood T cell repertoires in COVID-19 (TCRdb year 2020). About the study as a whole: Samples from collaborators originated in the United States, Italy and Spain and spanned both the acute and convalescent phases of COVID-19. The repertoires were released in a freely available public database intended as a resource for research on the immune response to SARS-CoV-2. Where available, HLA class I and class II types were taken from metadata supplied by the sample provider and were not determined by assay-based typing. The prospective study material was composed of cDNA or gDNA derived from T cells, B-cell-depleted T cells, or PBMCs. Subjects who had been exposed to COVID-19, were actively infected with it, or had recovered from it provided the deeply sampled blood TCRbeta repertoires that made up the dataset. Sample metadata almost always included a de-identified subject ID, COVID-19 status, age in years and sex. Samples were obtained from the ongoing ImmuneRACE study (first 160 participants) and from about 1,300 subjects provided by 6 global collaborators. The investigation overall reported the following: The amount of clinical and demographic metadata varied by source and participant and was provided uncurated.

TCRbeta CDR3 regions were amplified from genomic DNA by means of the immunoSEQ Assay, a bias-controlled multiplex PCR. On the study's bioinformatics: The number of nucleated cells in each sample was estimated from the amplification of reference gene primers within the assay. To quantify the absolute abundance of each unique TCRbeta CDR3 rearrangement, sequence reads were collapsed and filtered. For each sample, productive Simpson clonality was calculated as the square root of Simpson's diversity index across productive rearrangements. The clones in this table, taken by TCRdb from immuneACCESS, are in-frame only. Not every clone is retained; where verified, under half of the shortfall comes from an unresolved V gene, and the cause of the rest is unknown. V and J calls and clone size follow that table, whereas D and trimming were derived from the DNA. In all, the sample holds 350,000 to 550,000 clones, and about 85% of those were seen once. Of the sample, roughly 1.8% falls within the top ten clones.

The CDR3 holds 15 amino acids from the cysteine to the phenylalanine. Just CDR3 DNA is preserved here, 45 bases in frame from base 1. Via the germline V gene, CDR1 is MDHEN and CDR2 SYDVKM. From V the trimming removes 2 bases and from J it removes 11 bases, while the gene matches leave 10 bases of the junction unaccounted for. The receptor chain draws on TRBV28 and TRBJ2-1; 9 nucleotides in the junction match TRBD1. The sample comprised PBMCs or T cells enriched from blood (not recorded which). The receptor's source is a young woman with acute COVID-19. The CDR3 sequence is CASSLGDRVAAKQFF. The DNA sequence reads TGTGCCAGCAGTTTAGGGGACAGGGTCGCCGCAAAGCAGTTCTTC.